The 3 T cell receptor beta chains in this list originate from one sample, sequenced in a study of blood T cell repertoires in COVID-19. TCRdb's copy holds only in-frame clones and misses some; the assay was immunoSEQ multiplex PCR. Of 250,000 to 300,000 clones in the sample, 70% to 90% were seen once. The sequenced material came from peripheral blood. These receptors all stem from a woman aged 55-70 years with COVID-19, enrolled during active disease.

This clone appeared once. V usage is TRBV11-3 and J usage is TRBJ2-1; a possible D gene is TRBD1 (6 bases). Germline V CDR1 and CDR2: SGHNT, YENEEA. V was pared by 5 bases and J by 7 bases, with 21 bases between. The CDR3 extends over 16 amino acids. CDR3 in amino acids: CASSPRGGDGFNEQFF. The CDR3 bases are TGTGCCAGCAGCCCTAGAGGGGGAGACGGGTTTAATGAGCAGTTCTTC.

The chain employs TRBV7-2 and TRBJ2-3; 8 bases are a match to TRBD2. Germline loops: CDR1 SGHTA, CDR2 FQGNSA. CDR3 length: 15 residues. V trimming: 3 bases; J trimming: 1 base; junction bases outside the gene matches: 3. The CDR3 region has the DNA TGTGCCAGCAGCTTCTTACTAGCGGGCACAGATACGCAGTATTTT. Protein product: CASSFLLAGTDTQYF. Variable domain in full (rest from reference TRBV7-2 and TRBJ2-3): GAGVSQSPSNKVTEKGKDVELRCDPISGHTALYWYRQSLGQGLEFLIYFQGNSAPDKSGLPSDRFSAERTGGSVSTLTIQRTQQEDSAVYLCASSFLLAGTDTQYFGPGTRLTVL.

V is TRBV5-1 and J is TRBJ1-1; no definite D call. The CDR3 loop spans 13 amino acids. Trimming pared 4 bases from V and 0 bases from J, leaving 7 bases between. Germline V gives CDR1 SGHRS, CDR2 YFSETQ. The CDR3 sequence is CASSGTVNTEAFF. The CDR3 nucleotides read TGCGCCAGCAGCGGAACAGTGAACACTGAAGCTTTCTTT.